The 20 T cell receptor beta chains given below trace back to one sample, sequenced in a study of T cell responses to AZD1222 COVID-19 vaccine. Sequenced by immunoSEQ multiplex PCR; TCRdb stores in-frame clones only, minus some. The sample carries around 77,000 clones, 86% recorded once. The sample here was peripheral blood, taken on day 0 of AZD1222 vaccination. These receptors originate from an adult in good health.

The chain joins TRBV3-1 (or the pseudogene TRBV3-2) to TRBJ1-5, with TRBD1 matching 9 bases. The CDR3 spans 17 residues. V lost 4 bases to trimming and J lost 2 bases; unmatched junction nucleotides: 9. Germline lookup yields CDR1 LGHDT and CDR2 YNNKEL (reference sequence). The CDR3 DNA sequence: TGTGCCAGCAGCCTCGTCAGTACAGGGGGCGGCAATCAGCCCCAGCATTTT. This sequence encodes CASSLVSTGGGNQPQHF.

The count of this clone is one. The V gene is TRBV10-1, the J gene TRBJ1-1, with D perhaps TRBD1 (6 bases). V lost 6 bases, J lost 1 base, and 12 bases lay in between. CDR1 is WNHNN and CDR2 is SYGVQD in the germline V gene (reference sequence). CDR3 length: 14 amino acids. The CDR3 here is CASRPRGRNTEAFF. The CDR3 DNA reads TGCGCCAGCAGACCCAGGGGTAGGAACACTGAAGCTTTCTTT.

The rearrangement links TRBV29-1 to TRBJ2-1; D is undetermined. Looked up from germline, CDR1 is SQVTM and CDR2 is ANQGSEA. CDR3 size: 15 residues. Trimming stripped 2 bases from V and 0 bases from J, with 11 bases between. The CDR3 bases are TGCAGCGTTGAATCCGACGGAAACTCCTACAATGAGCAGTTCTTC. Protein product: CSVESDGNSYNEQFF.

This chain links TRBV6-5 with TRBJ1-6; D call uncertain. The germline V gene encodes CDR1 MNHEY and CDR2 SVGAGI. V lost 6 bases, J lost 7 bases, and 16 bases lay in between. The CDR3 is 15 residues long. CDR3: CASSPAKGRNSPLHF. DNA of the CDR3: TGTGCCAGCAGCCCCGCGAAAGGGAGGAATTCACCCCTCCACTTT.

The chain links TRBV6-4 to TRBJ1-1, with TRBD1 identical over 9 bases. The CDR3 runs to 14 residues. Unmatched junction bases numbered 5, after V lost 6 bases and J lost 3 bases. Germline assignment: CDR1 MRHNA and CDR2 SNTAGT. The CDR3 here is CASRRQGEDTEAFF. The CDR3 DNA reads as TGTGCCAGCAGACGACAGGGGGAGGACACTGAAGCTTTCTTT.

The chain has TRBV6-2 or TRBV6-3 and TRBJ2-7, with 7 positions matching TRBD2. Trimming removed 0 bases from V and 6 bases from J; junction bases left unmatched: 5. This CDR3 is 14 amino acids long. The V gene's germline CDR1 is MNHEY and CDR2 SVGEGT. The CDR3 DNA is TGTGCCAGCAGTTACTCGAAGAGGGAGGGCGAGCAGTACTTC. This translates into CASSYSKREGEQYF.

This clone was observed a few times. CDR3 nucleotides: TGTGCCAGCAGCCAAGAGGGGCCGGGGACCAGCTCCTATAATTCACCCCTCCACTTT. Encoded protein: CASSQEGPGTSSYNSPLHF. The rearrangement joins TRBV3-1 (or the pseudogene TRBV3-2) to TRBJ1-6; D perhaps matches TRBD1 (5 bases). The CDR3 has 19 amino acids. Trimming pared 0 bases from V and 0 bases from J, leaving 15 bases between. Germline V gives CDR1 LGHDT, CDR2 YNNKEL (reference sequence).

The J gene is TRBJ1-1, the V gene TRBV29-1, with a tentative D call TRBD1 (5 bases). Germline loops: CDR1 SQVTM, CDR2 ANQGSEA. V was clipped by 5 bases and J by 4 bases, with 17 bases between them. This CDR3 comprises 14 residues. CDR3 sequence reads: CSVSIGTPGTEAFF. CDR3 DNA sequence: TGCAGCGTTAGTATAGGGACCCCGGGCACTGAAGCTTTCTTT.

This chain connects TRBV9 to TRBJ1-3, with unresolved D. Trimming took 3 bases from V and 0 from J, leaving 13 bases between them. Germline assignment: CDR1 SGDLS and CDR2 YYNGEE. The CDR3 sequence is 16 residues long. The CDR3 DNA sequence: TGTGCCAGCAGCGGAGGTGGATCCCGCTCTGGAAACACCATATATTTT. Its translation: CASSGGGSRSGNTIYF.

This rearrangement joins TRBV3-1 (or the pseudogene TRBV3-2) to TRBJ2-7; no clear D gene. CDR3 length: 14 amino acids. The ends were cut back, 3 bases at V and 0 bases at J, with 9 bases in the middle. In germline, CDR1 is LGHDT, CDR2 YNNKEL (reference sequence). The CDR3 loop reads CASSQTGLSYEQYF. The DNA of the CDR3 is TGTGCCAGCAGCCAGACCGGGCTCTCCTACGAGCAGTACTTC.

The V and J genes are TRBV5-1 and TRBJ2-3; D ambiguous. This CDR3 has 14 amino acids. Trimming removed 4 bases from V and 5 bases from J, with 14 bases in between. Germline lookup yields CDR1 SGHRS and CDR2 YFSETQ. The CDR3 sequence is CASSPLGAGDTQYF. The CDR3 bases are TGCGCCAGCAGCCCCCTAGGAGCTGGAGATACGCAGTATTTT.

The chain has TRBV9 and TRBJ1-5; TRBD1 might be the D (5 bases). Germline CDR1 SGDLS, CDR2 YYNGEE. The CDR3 sequence is 15 residues long. Trimming stripped 3 bases from V and 4 bases from J, with 14 bases between. The CDR3 loop reads CASSAGGGYNQPQHF. The DNA of the CDR3 is TGTGCCAGCAGCGCTGGGGGAGGGTATAATCAGCCCCAGCATTTT. Combining the CDR3 with reference TRBV9 and TRBJ1-5 gives the whole variable domain DSGVTQTPKHLITATGQRVTLRCSPRSGDLSVYWYQQSLDQGLQFLIQYYNGEERAKGNILERFSAQQFPDLHSELNLSSLELGDSALYFCASSAGGGYNQPQHFGDGTRLSIL.

In DNA, the CDR3 is TGTGCCAGCAGCCTCTCCTACGAGCAGTACTTC. It yields the protein CASSLSYEQYF. The chain carries TRBV3-1 (or the pseudogene TRBV3-2) and TRBJ2-7; no clear D. The CDR3 length is 11 residues. The germline CDR1 and CDR2 sequences are LGHDT and YNNKEL (reference sequence). The V and J ends lost 4 bases and 0 bases respectively, with 1 base between them.

V is TRBV11-2 and J is TRBJ2-7; tentatively, D is TRBD2 (6 bases). Looked up from germline, CDR1 is SGHAT and CDR2 is FQNNGV. The ends were cut back, 1 base at V and 5 bases at J, with 12 bases in the middle. This CDR3 spans 14 amino acids. For the CDR3, the DNA is TGTGCCAGCAGCTTAGCGGGAGTCGGCCACGAGCAGTACTTC. The encoded protein is CASSLAGVGHEQYF.

This clone was seen a single time. The V gene is TRBV28, the J gene TRBJ1-5, with D maybe TRBD1 (5 bases). With 8 bases removed from V and 2 bases from J, the gap between germline ends came to 7 bases. Germline CDR1 and CDR2: MDHEN and SYDVKM. The CDR3 contains 12 residues. CDR3 sequence reads: CASLGGNQPQHF. Here the CDR3 DNA reads TGTGCCAGCCTAGGGGGCAATCAGCCCCAGCATTTT.

The CDR3 spells CASSGGRHNEQFF. CDR3 bases: TGTGCCAGTAGTGGTGGGCGTCACAATGAGCAGTTCTTC. This chain joins TRBV19 and TRBJ2-1; D unclear. V was shortened by 5 bases and J by 5 bases, with 10 bases between the two germline ends. Germline assignment: CDR1 LNHDA and CDR2 SQIVND (reference sequence). The CDR3 consists of 13 residues.

This CDR3 reads CASEPGTGASGAEAFF. DNA for the CDR3: TGTGCCAGTGAACCCGGGACAGGGGCCTCTGGGGCTGAAGCTTTCTTT. The V gene is TRBV19, the J gene TRBJ1-1, with 10 bases aligning to TRBD1. Germline loops: CDR1 LNHDA, CDR2 SQIVND (reference sequence). The V segment lost 8 bases and the J segment 6 bases; nucleotides outside the gene matches: 15. This CDR3 has 16 amino acids.

V usage is TRBV19 and J usage is TRBJ1-1; TRBD1 might be the D (6 bases). This CDR3 comprises 15 residues. Germline-derived CDR1 and CDR2 are LNHDA and SQIVND (reference sequence). V lost 7 bases, J lost 1 base, and 16 bases lay in between. CDR3 DNA: TGTGCCAGTACCTCAGGGGTTATAAGGAACACTGAAGCTTTCTTT. Its protein is CASTSGVIRNTEAFF.

V gene TRBV20-1 combines with J gene TRBJ1-4, with 8 bases matching TRBD1. With V trimmed by 3 bases and J by 3 bases, 3 bases remained unmatched. Germline V lookup: CDR1 DFQATT, CDR2 SNEGSKA (reference sequence). This CDR3 is built from 14 residues. The DNA for the CDR3 is TGCAGTGCTAGTCAGGGGGCGGCTAATGAAAAACTGTTTTTT. Translated: CSASQGAANEKLFF.

The V and J genes are TRBV28 and TRBJ1-4, with TRBD1 identical over 9 bases. Germline assignment: CDR1 MDHEN and CDR2 SYDVKM. V was pared by 8 bases and J by 7 bases, with 8 bases of the junction left unmatched. This CDR3 has 14 amino acids. In DNA, the CDR3 is TGTGCCAGCTCTACTCCGGGACAGGGTGAAAAACTGTTTTTT. It encodes CASSTPGQGEKLFF.